What follows describes a single T cell receptor beta chain. Its antigen is not yet known. No clone much larger than this one lies a single base away; base qualities are absent. Instrument used: Illumina NovaSeq 6000. TCRalpha and TCRbeta cDNA libraries were built by 5'RACE with constant-segment primers, adding sample barcodes and unique molecular identifiers. RNA was extracted from every sample with Trizol reagent. Libraries were amplified in two PCR steps, with a second sample barcode and Illumina TruSeq adapters added in the second step. Libraries were sequenced on an Illumina NovaSeq with 2 x 150 bp paired-end reads. Per the source publication's procedure: Demultiplexing of reads and collapsing into UMI-guided consensus sequences were performed with migec v1.2.7. Using mixcr v2.1.11, UMI consensuses were aligned to TRA and TRB V and J templates and then assembled into clonotypes. A clonotype was counted as expanded or contracted only when both edgeR and NoisET called the clonotype significant, with the noise models trained on biological replicates. For edgeR calls, the cutoffs were a false discovery rate-adjusted p below 0.01 and a log2 fold-change threshold of 1. As an exploratory analysis of dynamics, max-normalized trajectories of the 1000 most abundant clonotypes were examined with PCA combined with hierarchical clustering. Separately sequenced CD4+ and CD8+ repertoires were used to assign the CD4 or CD8 phenotype of responding clones. The public reads were reprocessed in TCRdb via fastp at Q25 and MiXCR, keeping in-frame beta chains. Rows with one shared CDR3 protein collapse into an entry with the most common genes and DNA. TCRdb's processing, not the authors', yielded these V and J calls. The sample records roughly 150,000 distinct CDR3 sequences, around 15% of which are singletons. The ten largest clonotypes hold approximately 14% of the sample.

PBMCs were isolated by Ficoll-Paque density gradient centrifugation. The entry originates in a study of T-cell memory formation after mild COVID-19 (dated by TCRdb to the early 2020s). Describing the broader study: Most TCR sequence clusters were specific to one of the two donors. In two donors, T-cell clones that expanded and contracted after mild COVID-19 were tracked by sequencing TCRalpha and TCRbeta repertoires over time. The cohort comprised two young, previously healthy adult volunteers, one female and one male. The research as a whole found: SARS-CoV-2 specificity of the second-wave clones peaking on day 37 was not confirmed. Some responding clones were detected in pre-infection memory, suggesting pre-existing cross-reactive memory T cells joined the SARS-CoV-2 response. Only two mild cases were covered by the study, and larger cohorts that include severe cases with pre-infection samples were considered necessary. Contracting CD4+ clones appeared mostly in the CM and EM memory subsets, whereas CD8+ clones were enriched in EMRA. Balanced CD4/CD8 phenotypes were observed for clones contracting from day 15 to 85, whereas a bias towards CD4+ was observed for a second wave of clones expanding from day 15 to 37.

CDR1 SEHNR and CDR2 FQNEAQ were looked up in the germline V gene (reference sequence). V and J are truncated by 5 bases and 4 bases respectively, leaving an intervening sequence of 12 bases. The CDR3 goes from the cysteine to the phenylalanine over 14 residues. Only the CDR3 portion is preserved as DNA: 42 bases, with reading frame beginning at the first base. The TCR sequence derives from an adult woman who had mild COVID-19 (a few samples of this study predate the infection). The sample titles of this study are shuffled in the database, so cell type and time point are left out; the donor was told from shared clones. The rearrangement joined TRBV7-9 to TRBJ2-1; TRBD2 might be the D gene, on 5 matching bases. Sequenced: PBMCs or a T cell subset sorted from them (not recorded which). CDR3 protein: CASSPADSYNEQFF. The DNA sequence follows: TGTGCCAGCAGCCCAGCGGACTCATACAATGAGCAGTTCTTC.